The sequence of this T cell receptor (beta chain) was determined in a study of T-cell reconstitution after alpha-beta-depleted transplantation in children. Unique molecular identifiers were built into the TCRbeta library. TCRdb reanalysed the PCR reads using MiXCR and keeps one entry per CDR3 protein. In the table there are around 580,000 distinct CDR3 sequences, roughly a quarter of which are singletons. Germline V gene data show CDR1 as MNHEY and CDR2 as SVGAGI. The CDR3 spans 17 residues. Between the trimmed V and J ends, which lost 0 bases and 6 bases, there was a span of 15 bases. This clonotype occurred many times.

The TCR was taken from a boy in the first two years of life with Wiskott-Aldrich syndrome, due to receive a stem cell transplant. The chain couples TRBV6-5 to TRBJ2-6, with D possibly being TRBD2 (5 bases). The sample in question was PBMCs, obtained before TCRalphabeta/CD19-depleted stem cell transplant. The DNA of the CDR3 is TGTGCCAGCAGTTACTCGAATACGGGGTCGGAGGCCAACGTCCTGACTTTC. Protein: CASSYSNTGSEANVLTF.